Below, 3 T cell receptor beta chains from the same sample are listed, as sequenced in a study of T cell responses to AZD1222 COVID-19 vaccine. Profiling relied on immunoSEQ multiplex PCR, and the TCRdb table lists in-frame clones only, not all of them. The sample includes 95,000 to 100,000 clones, 89% of them seen just once. The source material was peripheral blood, sampled on day 0 of AZD1222 vaccination. Source of these receptors: an adult in good health.

The CDR3 loop is CASSVRTPRGTEAFF. Written as DNA, the CDR3 is TGTGCCAGCAGCGTAAGAACCCCAAGGGGGACTGAAGCTTTCTTT. This chain links TRBV9 with TRBJ1-1; D perhaps matches TRBD1 (6 bases). With 1 base removed from V and 5 bases from J, the gap between germline ends came to 15 bases. The CDR3 sequence is 15 residues long. Germline CDR1 is SGDLS and CDR2 is YYNGEE.

This clone was detected a few times. The genes are TRBV28 and TRBJ2-7; the D is unclear. CDR1 is MDHEN and CDR2 is SYDVKM in the germline V gene. The CDR3 has 14 amino acids. The ends were cut back, 3 bases at V and 3 bases at J, with 12 bases in the middle. The CDR3, as DNA: TGTGCCAGCAGTTTTATCGACATATTCTACGAGCAGTACTTC. Its translation: CASSFIDIFYEQYF.

The chain joins TRBV7-2 to TRBJ1-1; D not certain. V was clipped by 3 bases and J by 4 bases, with 9 bases between them. Germline V lookup: CDR1 SGHTA, CDR2 FQGNSA. This CDR3 is 13 amino acids long. CDR3 sequence: CASSFSEVTEAFF. DNA of the CDR3: TGTGCCAGCAGCTTTTCGGAGGTCACTGAAGCTTTCTTT.